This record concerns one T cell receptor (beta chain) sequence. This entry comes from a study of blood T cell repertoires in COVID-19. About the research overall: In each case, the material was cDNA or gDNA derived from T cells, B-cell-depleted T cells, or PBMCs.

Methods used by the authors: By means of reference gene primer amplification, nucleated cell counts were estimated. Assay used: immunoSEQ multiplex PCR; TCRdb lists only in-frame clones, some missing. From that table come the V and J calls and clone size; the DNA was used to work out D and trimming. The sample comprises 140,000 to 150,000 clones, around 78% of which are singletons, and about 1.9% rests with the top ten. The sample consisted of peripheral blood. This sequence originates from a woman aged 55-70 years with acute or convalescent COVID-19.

The CDR3 loop reads CASSFRSRVTGGRQNEQFF. CDR3 nucleotides: TGTGCCAGCAGCTTCCGTAGTCGAGTGACGGGCGGGAGGCAGAATGAGCAGTTCTTC. The gene calls are TRBV11-2 and TRBJ2-1; 8 nucleotides align to TRBD2. Per the germline V gene, CDR1 is SGHAT and CDR2 is FQNNGV. The CDR3 length is 19 residues. The V gene end was trimmed by 3 bases and the J gene end by 7 bases; junction bases not matched to a gene: 20.